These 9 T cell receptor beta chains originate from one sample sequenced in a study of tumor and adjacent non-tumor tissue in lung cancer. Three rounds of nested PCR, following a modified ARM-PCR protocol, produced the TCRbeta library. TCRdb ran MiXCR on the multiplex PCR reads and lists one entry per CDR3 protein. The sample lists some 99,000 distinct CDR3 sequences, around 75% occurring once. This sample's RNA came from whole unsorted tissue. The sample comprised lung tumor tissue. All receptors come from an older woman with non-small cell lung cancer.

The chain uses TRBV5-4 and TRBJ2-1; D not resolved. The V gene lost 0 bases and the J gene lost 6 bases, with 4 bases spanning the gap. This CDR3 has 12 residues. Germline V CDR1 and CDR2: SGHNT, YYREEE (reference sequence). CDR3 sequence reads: CASSLATNEQFF. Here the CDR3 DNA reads TGTGCCAGCAGCTTGGCTACCAATGAGCAGTTCTTC.

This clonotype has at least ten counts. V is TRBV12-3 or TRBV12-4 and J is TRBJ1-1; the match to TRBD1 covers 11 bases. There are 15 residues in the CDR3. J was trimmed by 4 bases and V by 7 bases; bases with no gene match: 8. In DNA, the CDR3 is TGTGCCAGCACCGCGGATGGGACAGGGGGCACTGAAGCTTTCTTT. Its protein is CASTADGTGGTEAFF.

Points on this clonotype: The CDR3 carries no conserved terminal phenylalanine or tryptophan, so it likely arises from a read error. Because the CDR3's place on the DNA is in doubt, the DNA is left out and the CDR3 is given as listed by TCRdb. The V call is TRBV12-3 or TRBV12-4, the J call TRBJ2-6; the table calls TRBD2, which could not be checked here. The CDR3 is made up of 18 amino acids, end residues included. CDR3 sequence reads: CASSSSRLAGGGTNVLTL.

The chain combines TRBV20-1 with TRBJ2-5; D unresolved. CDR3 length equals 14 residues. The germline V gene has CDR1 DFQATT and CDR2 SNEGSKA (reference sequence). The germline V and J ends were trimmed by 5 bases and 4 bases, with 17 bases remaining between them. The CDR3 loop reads CSALLRILTETQYF. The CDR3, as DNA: TGCAGTGCTCTCCTTCGAATACTTACAGAGACCCAGTACTTC.

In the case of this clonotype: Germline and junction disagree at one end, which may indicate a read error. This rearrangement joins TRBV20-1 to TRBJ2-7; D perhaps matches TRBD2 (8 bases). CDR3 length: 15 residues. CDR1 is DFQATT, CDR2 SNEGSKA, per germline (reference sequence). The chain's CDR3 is CSTSGPRGGQREQYF. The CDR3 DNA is TGCAGTACTAGCGGACCGAGGGGGGGACAGAGGGAGCAGTACTTC.

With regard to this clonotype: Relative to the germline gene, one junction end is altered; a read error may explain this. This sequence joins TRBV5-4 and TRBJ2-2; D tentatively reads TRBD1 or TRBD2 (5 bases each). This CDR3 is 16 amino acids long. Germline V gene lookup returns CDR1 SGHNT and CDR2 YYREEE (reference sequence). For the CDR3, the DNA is TGTGCCAGCAGCTTGGAAGTGACAGCGGACACCGGGGAGCTGCTTTTT. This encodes CASSLEVTADTGELLF.

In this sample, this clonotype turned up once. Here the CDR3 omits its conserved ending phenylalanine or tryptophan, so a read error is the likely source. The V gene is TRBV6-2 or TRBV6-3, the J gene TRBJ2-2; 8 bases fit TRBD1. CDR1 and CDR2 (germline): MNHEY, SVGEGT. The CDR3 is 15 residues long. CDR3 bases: TGTGCCAGCAGTTCCCAGGGGGCTAACACCCGGGAGCTGTTTTAT. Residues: CASSSQGANTRELFY.

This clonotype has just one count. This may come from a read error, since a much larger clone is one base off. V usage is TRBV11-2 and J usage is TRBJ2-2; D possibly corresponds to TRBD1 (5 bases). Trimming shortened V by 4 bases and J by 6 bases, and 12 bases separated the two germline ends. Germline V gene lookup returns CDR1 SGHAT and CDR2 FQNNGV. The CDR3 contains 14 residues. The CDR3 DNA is TGTGCCAGCAGCTCCGCCTCAGGGTCCGGGGAGCTGTTTTTT. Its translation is CASSSASGSGELFF. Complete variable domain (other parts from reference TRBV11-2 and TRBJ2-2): EAGVAQSPRYKIIEKRQSVAFWCNPISGHATLYWYQQILGQGPKLLIQFQNNGVVDDSQLPKDRFSAERLKGVDSTLKIQPAKLEDSAVYLCASSSASGSGELFFGEGSRLTVL.

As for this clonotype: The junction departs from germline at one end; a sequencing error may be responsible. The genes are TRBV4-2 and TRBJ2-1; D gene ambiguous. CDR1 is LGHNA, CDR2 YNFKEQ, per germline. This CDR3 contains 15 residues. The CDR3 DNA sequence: TGTGCTAGCAGCCGCGGATTGATATCCAGCAATGAGCAGTTCTTC. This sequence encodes CASSRGLISSNEQFF.